The sample holds a few counts of the clone carrying this T cell receptor (beta chain). Its antigen is as yet unknown. TCRdb independently ran MiXCR on the 5' RACE reads; one entry per CDR3 protein. The sample shows under 550,000 distinct CDR3 sequences, 20% to 25% of them seen only once. This entry is derived from a study of T cells after yellow fever vaccination. The study's findings and limits: When the response was secondary, it was weaker but reached its peak faster, day 5 versus 15.

This receptor was taken from a man younger than 35 who received the YFV17D yellow fever vaccine. Source: PBMCs, taken approximately 22 days after the first yellow fever vaccination.

The CDR3 spells CASGLAGGLTDTQYF. The CDR3 coding sequence is TGTGCCAGCGGGCTAGCGGGGGGCCTCACAGATACGCAGTATTTT. J is TRBJ2-3 and V is TRBV6-1, with 11 bases matching TRBD2. The CDR3 contains 15 residues. Per the germline V gene, CDR1 is MNHNS and CDR2 is SASEGT. Trimming at V came to 8 bases and at J to 2 bases, leaving 6 bases not matched to a gene.